Listed here are 3 T cell receptor beta chains from one sample, sequenced in a study of cytomegalovirus exposure and HLA in healthy donors. In the PCR, 60 Vbeta and 13 Jbeta primers were used. Only in-frame clones appear in the TCRdb table, and some are missing; sequencing was by immunoSEQ multiplex PCR. The data hold under 200,000 clones, with nearly 80% observed a single time. The sample taken for sequencing was PBMCs. The receptors here all came from a man aged 18-30 years in good health and CMV-seropositive.

CDR3 DNA: TGTGCCAGTACCTCCTTAGCGGCGACTTACAATGAGCAGTTCTTC. Its translation is CASTSLAATYNEQFF. This chain joins TRBV19 and TRBJ2-1; D is perhaps TRBD2 (6 bases). CDR1 LNHDA and CDR2 SQIVND come from the germline V gene (reference sequence). Deletions cut 7 bases from V and 4 bases from J, with 17 bases between. This CDR3 spans 15 amino acids. Complete variable domain (other parts from reference TRBV19 and TRBJ2-1): DGGITQSPKYLFRKEGQNVTLSCEQNLNHDAMYWYRQDPGQGLRLIYYSQIVNDFQKGDIAEGYSVSREKKESFPLTVTSAQKNPTAFYLCASTSLAATYNEQFFGPGTRLTVL.

The rearrangement links TRBV5-4 to TRBJ2-1; D remains ambiguous. Trimming stripped 4 bases from V and 3 bases from J, with 11 bases between. Germline loops: CDR1 SGHNT, CDR2 YYREEE (reference sequence). The length of the CDR3 is 14 residues. The CDR3 bases are TGTGCCAGCAGCCCTGAGGTGTACTACAATGAGCAGTTCTTC. It yields the protein CASSPEVYYNEQFF.

The chain couples TRBV5-5 to TRBJ2-5, with 15 bases matching TRBD2. CDR1 and CDR2 from the germline V gene are SGHKS and YYEKEE (reference sequence). This CDR3 has 15 residues. The ends lost 4 bases at V and 3 bases at J; junction bases unmatched: 1. CDR3 sequence: CASSRTSGREETQYF. The DNA of the CDR3 is TGTGCCAGCAGCCGGACTAGCGGGAGGGAAGAGACCCAGTACTTC.